The next 21 T cell receptor beta chains were all read from a single sample in a study of blood T cell repertoires in COVID-19. Repertoires were generated with immunoSEQ multiplex PCR, while TCRdb's copy carries only in-frame clones and drops some. This table holds 40,000 to 45,000 clones, approximately 90% found once. The sequenced sample was peripheral blood. These TCRs come from a man aged 45-60 years with COVID-19, enrolled during active disease.

This clone was counted a few times. CDR3 residues: CASSFGQGSSGANVLTF. The CDR3 nucleotides are TGTGCCAGCAGCTTCGGACAGGGGAGCTCTGGGGCCAACGTCCTGACTTTC. V is TRBV5-6 and J is TRBJ2-6, with 9 nucleotides matching TRBD1. This CDR3 has 17 residues. Germline V gene lookup returns CDR1 SGHDT and CDR2 YYEEEE. J lost 0 bases, V lost 2 bases, and 3 bases had no gene match.

This clone was observed a single time. CDR3 in DNA: TGTGCCAGCAGTTTAAGGGACAGACCTAACTATGGCTACACCTTC. It translates to CASSLRDRPNYGYTF. The chain employs TRBV28 and TRBJ1-2; 7 bases agree with TRBD1. The CDR3 runs 15 residues. Germline V gives CDR1 MDHEN, CDR2 SYDVKM. J was trimmed by 0 bases and V by 2 bases; bases with no gene match: 3.

The sample holds one count of this clone. The chain carries TRBV4-2 and TRBJ2-5, with 8 nucleotides matching TRBD1. Unmatched junction bases numbered 12, after V lost 4 bases and J lost 5 bases. The germline V gene has CDR1 LGHNA and CDR2 YNFKEQ. This CDR3 has 16 residues. CDR3 protein: CASSREHRTGYETQYF. CDR3 nucleotides: TGTGCCAGCAGCCGCGAGCACCGGACAGGGTATGAGACCCAGTACTTC.

The rearrangement links TRBV19 to TRBJ1-3; 8 nucleotides match TRBD1. In germline, CDR1 is LNHDA, CDR2 SQIVND (reference sequence). J lost 4 bases, V lost 5 bases, and 7 bases had no gene match. The CDR3 is 15 residues long. CDR3 DNA sequence: TGTGCCAGTAGTGCGGGACAGGCAAACGGAAACACCATATATTTT. The encoded protein is CASSAGQANGNTIYF.

The chain couples TRBV6-2 or TRBV6-3 to TRBJ2-7; 7 nucleotides match TRBD2. The trim removed 0 bases at V and 6 bases at J, leaving 5 bases unmatched. The CDR3 contains 14 residues. Germline values: CDR1 MNHEY, CDR2 SVGEGT. The CDR3 region is CASSYSTAGLEQYF. CDR3 coding DNA: TGTGCCAGCAGTTACTCGACAGCGGGGCTCGAGCAGTACTTC.

This chain links TRBV24-1 with TRBJ1-1; 9 bases map to TRBD1. CDR1 is KGHDR and CDR2 is SFDVKD in the germline V gene. The CDR3 extends over 18 amino acids. J lost 4 bases, V lost 5 bases, and 16 bases had no gene match. CDR3 sequence: CATSGPPAGTGRSTEAFF. The CDR3 bases are TGTGCCACCAGTGGCCCCCCCGCCGGGACAGGGCGAAGCACTGAAGCTTTCTTT.

V gene TRBV6-6 combines with J gene TRBJ2-2, with no clear D. V was clipped by 4 bases and J by 7 bases, with 4 bases between them. This CDR3 has 11 residues. Germline-derived CDR1 and CDR2 are MNHNY and SVGAGI (reference sequence). This chain's CDR3 is CASSSHGELFF. CDR3 in DNA: TGTGCCAGCAGTTCCCACGGGGAGCTGTTTTTT.

V usage is TRBV5-5 and J usage is TRBJ2-7, with D perhaps TRBD2 (5 bases). Trimming removed 3 bases at V and 5 bases at J, with 12 bases between. The CDR3 is 13 amino acids. Germline assignment: CDR1 SGHKS and CDR2 YYEKEE (reference sequence). CDR3 amino acids: CASSSEGSHEQYF. CDR3 nucleotides: TGTGCCAGCAGCTCTGAGGGTTCCCACGAGCAGTACTTC.

The V call is TRBV5-1, the J call TRBJ2-5, with D hard to call. From germline, CDR1 is SGHRS and CDR2 YFSETQ. The CDR3 runs to 13 residues. Trimming took 1 base from V and 3 from J, leaving 7 bases between them. The CDR3 nucleotides are TGCGCCAGCAGCTTGTATTCAGAAGAGACCCAGTACTTC. Translated, it gives CASSLYSEETQYF. Full variable domain (outside the CDR3, taken from reference TRBV5-1 and TRBJ2-5): KAGVTQTPRYLIKTRGQQVTLSCSPISGHRSVSWYQQTPGQGLQFLFEYFSETQRNKGNFPGRFSGRQFSNSRSEMNVSTLELGDSALYLCASSLYSEETQYFGPGTRLLVL.

On this clone itself: Germline is not matched at one junction end, which may reflect a read error. V and J are TRBV5-1 and TRBJ2-3, with 8 positions matching TRBD1. The CDR3 has 14 residues. The germline gives CDR1 SGHRS, CDR2 YFSETQ. The CDR3 coding sequence is TGCGCCAGCAGGTTGGAGACAGGGGCAGGGACGCAGTATTTT. Residues: CASRLETGAGTQYF. Full variable domain (remainder filled in from reference TRBV5-1 and TRBJ2-3): KAGVTQTPRYLIKTRGQQVTLSCSPISGHRSVSWYQQTPGQGLQFLFEYFSETQRNKGNFPGRFSGRQFSNSRSEMNVSTLELGDSALYLCASRLETGAGTQYFGPGTRLTVL.

The J gene is TRBJ2-7, the V gene TRBV5-1; D is unclear. Trimming stripped 0 bases from V and 3 bases from J, with 13 bases between. Germline-derived CDR1 and CDR2 are SGHRS and YFSETQ. The CDR3 is made up of 15 amino acids. For the CDR3, the DNA is TGCGCCAGCAGCTTGGCCGCTAGTCTAAGCTACGAGCAGTACTTC. This encodes CASSLAASLSYEQYF. Together with reference TRBV5-1 and TRBJ2-7, the CDR3 gives the full variable domain: KAGVTQTPRYLIKTRGQQVTLSCSPISGHRSVSWYQQTPGQGLQFLFEYFSETQRNKGNFPGRFSGRQFSNSRSEMNVSTLELGDSALYLCASSLAASLSYEQYFGPGTRLTVT.

CDR3: CASTRGTGSGNTIYF. DNA of the CDR3: TGCGCCAGCACCAGAGGGACAGGCTCTGGAAACACCATATATTTT. The chain employs TRBV5-1 and TRBJ1-3, with 8 positions matching TRBD1. The CDR3 runs to 15 residues. After removal of 6 bases from V and 0 bases from J, the junction contained 5 bases not matched to a gene. Per the germline V gene, CDR1 is SGHRS and CDR2 is YFSETQ.

This clone was counted between two and nine times. The chain recombines TRBV15 with TRBJ2-7; 8 nucleotides align to TRBD1. Per the germline V gene, CDR1 is LNHNV and CDR2 is YYDKDF (reference sequence). This CDR3 has 15 residues. The ends lost 8 bases at V and 3 bases at J; junction bases unmatched: 12. The CDR3 here is CATVGQETTLYEQYF. CDR3 bases: TGTGCCACCGTGGGACAGGAAACAACGCTCTACGAGCAGTACTTC.

This clone has just one count. The chain is built from TRBV28 and TRBJ2-1; 8 nucleotides align to TRBD2. V lost 1 base and J lost 4; bases outside the gene matches: 6. This CDR3 is built from 16 residues. Per the germline V gene, CDR1 is MDHEN and CDR2 is SYDVKM. The CDR3 protein is CASSLFPRGGYNEQFF. CDR3 in DNA: TGTGCCAGCAGTTTATTCCCCCGGGGGGGTTACAATGAGCAGTTCTTC.

As concerns this clone: The same CDR3 arises from other DNA sequences in this sample as well. This chain uses TRBV5-6 with TRBJ1-6, with a weak D call TRBD1 (6 bases). The V and J ends lost 1 base and 6 bases respectively, with 8 bases between them. The CDR3 covers 14 residues. CDR1 is SGHDT and CDR2 is YYEEEE in the germline V gene. The CDR3 loop reads CASSLRGSNSPLHF. CDR3 nucleotides: TGTGCCAGCAGCTTGAGGGGGAGTAATTCACCCCTCCACTTT.

V gene TRBV20-1 combines with J gene TRBJ2-4; 10 bases line up with TRBD1. This CDR3 spans 16 amino acids. J lost 4 bases, V lost 3 bases, and 9 bases had no gene match. Germline V gene lookup returns CDR1 DFQATT and CDR2 SNEGSKA (reference sequence). CDR3 loop: CSASEPRTGGKNIQYF. As DNA, the CDR3 is TGCAGTGCTAGTGAACCCAGGACAGGGGGTAAAAACATTCAGTACTTC.

This chain links TRBV2 with TRBJ2-3; 10 nucleotides line up with TRBD2. This CDR3 is built from 18 residues. Germline V gives CDR1 SNHLY, CDR2 FYNNEI. Losses at the gene ends were 4 bases for V and 0 bases for J; bases not matched to a gene: 10. The chain's CDR3 is CASSAAGTSAYSTDTQYF. The DNA of the CDR3 is TGTGCCAGCAGTGCAGCCGGGACTAGCGCTTATAGCACAGATACGCAGTATTTT.

This clone was counted only a few times. The rearrangement uses TRBV4-1 and TRBJ1-5; D gene uncertain. V was cut by 6 bases and J by 2 bases, with 8 bases left in between. Germline-derived CDR1 and CDR2 are MGHRA and YSYEKL. The CDR3 is 13 amino acids. The CDR3 reads CASSTGGNQPQHF. The CDR3 region has the DNA TGCGCCAGCAGTACCGGGGGCAATCAGCCCCAGCATTTT.

V gene TRBV4-1 combines with J gene TRBJ2-1; 11 bases line up with TRBD2. Per germline, CDR1 MGHRA and CDR2 YSYEKL. This CDR3 region has 17 residues. After removal of 4 bases from V and 0 bases from J, the junction contained 5 bases not matched to a gene. The DNA for the CDR3 is TGCGCCAGCAGCCGTTCTAGCGGGGGGAGCTCCTACAATGAGCAGTTCTTC. This translates into CASSRSSGGSSYNEQFF.

This CDR3 is CASTFGNSPLHF. As DNA, the CDR3 is TGCGCCAGCACCTTCGGGAATTCACCCCTCCACTTT. J is TRBJ1-6 and V is TRBV5-1; the D is unclear. In germline, CDR1 is SGHRS, CDR2 YFSETQ. This CDR3 comprises 12 residues. Between the trimmed V and J ends, which lost 6 bases and 7 bases, there was a span of 8 bases.

The gene calls are TRBV7-2 and TRBJ2-3, with D maybe TRBD2 (6 bases). In germline, CDR1 is SGHTA, CDR2 FQGNSA. Between the trimmed V and J ends, which lost 2 bases and 5 bases, there was a span of 14 bases. CDR3 length equals 15 residues. The chain's CDR3 is CASSLMGGDEDTQYF. CDR3 DNA: TGTGCCAGCAGCTTAATGGGCGGGGACGAAGATACGCAGTATTTT.